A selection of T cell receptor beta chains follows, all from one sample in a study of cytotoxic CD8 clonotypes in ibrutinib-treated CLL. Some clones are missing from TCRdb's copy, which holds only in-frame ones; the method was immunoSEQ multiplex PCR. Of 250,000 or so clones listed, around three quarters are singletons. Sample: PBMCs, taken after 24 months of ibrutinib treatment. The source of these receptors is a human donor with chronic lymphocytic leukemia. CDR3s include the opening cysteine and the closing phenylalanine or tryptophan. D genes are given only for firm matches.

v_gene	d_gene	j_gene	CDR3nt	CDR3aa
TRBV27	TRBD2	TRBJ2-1	TGTGCCAGCAGTTTACGGCTACTAGCGGGAGGCAATGAGCAGTTCTTC	CASSLRLLAGGNEQFF
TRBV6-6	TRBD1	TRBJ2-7	TGTGCCAGCAGTCCGACCGGGACAGGGCTCCACGAGCAGTACTTC	CASSPTGTGLHEQYF
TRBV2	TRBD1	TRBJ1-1	TGTGCCAGCAGTCAGTTCGAGGACAGGGGGTTTCTGAACACTGAAGCTTTCTTT	CASSQFEDRGFLNTEAFF
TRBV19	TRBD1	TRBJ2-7	TGTGCCAGTAGTGGGACAGGGGCTCTTCCCAACGAGCAGTACTTC	CASSGTGALPNEQYF
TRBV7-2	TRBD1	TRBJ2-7	TGTGCCAGCGGCATGAGACAGGGGGACTACGAGCAGTACTTC	CASGMRQGDYEQYF
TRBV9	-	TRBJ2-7	TGTGCCAGCAGCCCAACCATATCCCCCTACGAGCAGTACTTC	CASSPTISPYEQYF
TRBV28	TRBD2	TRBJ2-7	TGTGCCAGCAGTTTCCAGACTAGCGGGAGACACGAGCAGTACTTC	CASSFQTSGRHEQYF
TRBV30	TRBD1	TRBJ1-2	TGTGCCTCGCAGGGACAGGGTAGCTATGGCTACACCTTC	CASQGQGSYGYTF
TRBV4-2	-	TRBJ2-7	TGTGCCAGCAGCCAAGATAGGCTTAGGGAAGAGCAGTACTTC	CASSQDRLREEQYF
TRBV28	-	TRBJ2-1	TGTGCCACCCGGAGTTCGTCCTACAATGAGCAGTTCTTC	CATRSSSYNEQFF